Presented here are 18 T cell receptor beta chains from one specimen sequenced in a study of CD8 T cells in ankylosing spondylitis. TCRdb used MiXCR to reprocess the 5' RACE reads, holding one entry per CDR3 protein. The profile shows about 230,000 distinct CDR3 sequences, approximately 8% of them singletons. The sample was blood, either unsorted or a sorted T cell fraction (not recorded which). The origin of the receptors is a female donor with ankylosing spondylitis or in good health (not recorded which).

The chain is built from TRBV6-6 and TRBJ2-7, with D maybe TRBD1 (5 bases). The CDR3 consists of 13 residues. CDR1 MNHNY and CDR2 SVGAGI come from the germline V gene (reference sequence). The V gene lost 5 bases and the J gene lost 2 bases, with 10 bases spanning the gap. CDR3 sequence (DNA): TGTGCCAGCAGTAATCAGGGAACCTACGAGCAGTACTTC. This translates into CASSNQGTYEQYF.

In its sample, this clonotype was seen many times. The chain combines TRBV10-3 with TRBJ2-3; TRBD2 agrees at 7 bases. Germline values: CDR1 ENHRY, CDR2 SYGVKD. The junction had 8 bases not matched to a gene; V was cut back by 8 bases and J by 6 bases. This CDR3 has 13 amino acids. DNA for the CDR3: TGTGCCATCGGGGGGAGGGCCGAGGATACGCAGTATTTT. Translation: CAIGGRAEDTQYF.

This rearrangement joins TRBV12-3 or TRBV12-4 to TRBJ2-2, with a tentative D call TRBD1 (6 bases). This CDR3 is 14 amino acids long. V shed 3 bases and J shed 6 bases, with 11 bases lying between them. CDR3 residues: CASSFAGVAGELFF. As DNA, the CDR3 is TGTGCCAGCAGTTTTGCAGGGGTCGCCGGGGAGCTGTTTTTT.

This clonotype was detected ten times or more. Written as DNA, the CDR3 is TGCGCCAGCAGCTTATACGGTTATAGCAATCAGCCCCAGCATTTT. It codes for CASSLYGYSNQPQHF. This chain connects TRBV5-1 to TRBJ1-5; D is unresolved. V gave up 2 bases and J gave up 0 bases, with 9 bases separating them. Germline V lookup: CDR1 SGHRS, CDR2 YFSETQ. This CDR3 has 15 amino acids. Drawing the rest from reference TRBV5-1 and TRBJ1-5, the complete variable domain is KAGVTQTPRYLIKTRGQQVTLSCSPISGHRSVSWYQQTPGQGLQFLFEYFSETQRNKGNFPGRFSGRQFSNSRSEMNVSTLELGDSALYLCASSLYGYSNQPQHFGDGTRLSIL.

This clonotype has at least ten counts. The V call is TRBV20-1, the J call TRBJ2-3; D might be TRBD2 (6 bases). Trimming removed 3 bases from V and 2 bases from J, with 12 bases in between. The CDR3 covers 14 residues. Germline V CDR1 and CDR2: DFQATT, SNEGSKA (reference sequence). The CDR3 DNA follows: TGCAGTGCTAGTGGTAGCGGACCCACAGATACGCAGTATTTT. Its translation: CSASGSGPTDTQYF.

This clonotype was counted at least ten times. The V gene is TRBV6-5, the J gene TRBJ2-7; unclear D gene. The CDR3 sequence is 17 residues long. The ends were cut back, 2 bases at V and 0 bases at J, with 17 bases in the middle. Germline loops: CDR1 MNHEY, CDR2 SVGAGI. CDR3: CASSYQPVGLGSYEQYF. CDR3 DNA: TGTGCCAGCAGTTACCAACCAGTGGGCCTAGGCTCCTACGAGCAGTACTTC.

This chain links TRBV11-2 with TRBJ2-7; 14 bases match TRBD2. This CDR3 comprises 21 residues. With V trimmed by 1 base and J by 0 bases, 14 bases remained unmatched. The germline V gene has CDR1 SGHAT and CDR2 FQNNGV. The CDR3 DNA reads TGTGCCAGCAGCTTAGTCACGCTAACGACTAGCGGGAGGGGCAGCTCCTACGAGCAGTACTTC. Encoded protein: CASSLVTLTTSGRGSSYEQYF.

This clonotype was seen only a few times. Written as DNA, the CDR3 is TGTGCCAGCAGTCGCGGTAGTATCTACGAGCAGTACTTC. It specifies CASSRGSIYEQYF. The chain uses TRBV5-4 and TRBJ2-7; unclear D gene. Trimming stripped 5 bases from V and 3 bases from J, with 12 bases between. CDR3 size: 13 residues. The germline V gene has CDR1 SGHNT and CDR2 YYREEE (reference sequence).

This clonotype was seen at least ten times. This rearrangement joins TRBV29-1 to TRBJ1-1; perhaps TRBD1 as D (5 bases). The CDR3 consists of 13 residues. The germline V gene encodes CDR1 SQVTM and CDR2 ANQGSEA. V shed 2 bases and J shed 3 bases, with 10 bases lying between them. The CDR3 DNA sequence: TGCAGCGTTGAAAAACAGGCAGACACTGAAGCTTTCTTT. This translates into CSVEKQADTEAFF.

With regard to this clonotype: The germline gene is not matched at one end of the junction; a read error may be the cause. The CDR3 DNA reads as TGTGCCGGCAGCTTGTCAGGGGCATCCTATGGCTACACCTTC. Amino acid sequence: CAGSLSGASYGYTF. V gene TRBV5-6 combines with J gene TRBJ1-2; D might be TRBD1 (6 bases). This CDR3 has 14 amino acids. Per the germline V gene, CDR1 is SGHDT and CDR2 is YYEEEE.

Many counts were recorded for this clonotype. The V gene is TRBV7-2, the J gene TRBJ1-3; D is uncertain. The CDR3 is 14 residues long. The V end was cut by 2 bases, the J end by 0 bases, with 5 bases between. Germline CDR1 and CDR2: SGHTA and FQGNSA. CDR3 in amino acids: CASSLQVSGNTIYF. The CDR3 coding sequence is TGTGCCAGCAGCTTACAGGTCTCTGGAAACACCATATATTTT.

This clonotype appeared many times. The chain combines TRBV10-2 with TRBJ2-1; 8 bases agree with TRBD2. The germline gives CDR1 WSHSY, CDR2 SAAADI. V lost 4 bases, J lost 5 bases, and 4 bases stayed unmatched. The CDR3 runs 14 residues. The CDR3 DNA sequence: TGCGCCAGCAGTGTTTCTAGCGGGCACAATGAGCAGTTCTTC. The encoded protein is CASSVSSGHNEQFF.

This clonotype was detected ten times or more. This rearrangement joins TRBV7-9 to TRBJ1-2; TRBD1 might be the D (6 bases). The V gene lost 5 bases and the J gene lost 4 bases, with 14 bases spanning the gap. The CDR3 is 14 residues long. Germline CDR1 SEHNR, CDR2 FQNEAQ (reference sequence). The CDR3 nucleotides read TGTGCCAGCAGCCCACCCGGACAGCGCTATGGCTACACCTTC. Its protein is CASSPPGQRYGYTF. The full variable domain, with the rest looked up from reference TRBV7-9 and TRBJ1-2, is DTGVSQNPRHKITKRGQNVTFRCDPISEHNRLYWYRQTLGQGPEFLTYFQNEAQLEKSRLLSDRFSAERPKGSFSTLEIQRTEQGDSAMYLCASSPPGQRYGYTFGSGTRLTVV.

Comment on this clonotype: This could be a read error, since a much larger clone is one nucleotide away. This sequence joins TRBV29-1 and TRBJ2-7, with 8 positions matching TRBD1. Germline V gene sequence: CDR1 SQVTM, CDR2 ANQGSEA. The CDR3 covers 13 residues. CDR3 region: CSALTGASYEQHF. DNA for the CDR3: TGCAGCGCCTTGACAGGGGCGTCCTACGAGCAGCACTTC.

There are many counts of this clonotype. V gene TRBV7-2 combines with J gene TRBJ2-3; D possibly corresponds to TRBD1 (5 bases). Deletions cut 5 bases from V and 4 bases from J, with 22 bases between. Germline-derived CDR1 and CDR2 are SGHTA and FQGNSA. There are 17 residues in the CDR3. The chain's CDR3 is CASSRVKTVRRADTQYF. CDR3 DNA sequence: TGTGCCAGCAGCCGCGTAAAGACAGTCCGAAGGGCAGATACGCAGTATTTT.

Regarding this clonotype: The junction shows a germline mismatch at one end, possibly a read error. DNA for the CDR3: TGTACCAGTAGTATCAATGTGGGGCGGAACTCTGGAAACACCATATATTTT. This translates into CTSSINVGRNSGNTIYF. The J gene is TRBJ1-3, the V gene TRBV19; D is possibly TRBD1 (5 bases). The CDR3 totals 17 residues. The germline gives CDR1 LNHDA, CDR2 SQIVND (reference sequence).

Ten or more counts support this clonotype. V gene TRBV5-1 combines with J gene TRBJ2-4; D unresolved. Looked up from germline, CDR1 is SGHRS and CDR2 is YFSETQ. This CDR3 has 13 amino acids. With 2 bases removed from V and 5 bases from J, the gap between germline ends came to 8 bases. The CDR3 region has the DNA TGCGCCAGCAGCTTAGGGCCAGAAAACATTCAGTACTTC. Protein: CASSLGPENIQYF.

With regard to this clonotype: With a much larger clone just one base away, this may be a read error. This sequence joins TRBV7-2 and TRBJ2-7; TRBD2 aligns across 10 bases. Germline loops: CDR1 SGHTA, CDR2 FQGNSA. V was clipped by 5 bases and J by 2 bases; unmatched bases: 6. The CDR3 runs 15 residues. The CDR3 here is CASSQGLAEPYEQYF. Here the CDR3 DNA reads TGTGCCAGCAGCCAAGGACTAGCGGAGCCCTACGAGCAGTACTTC.